This TCR beta chain was recorded in a study of T cells in Graves' hyperthyroidism and ophthalmopathy. The source of the PBMCs was 8.5 to 10 ml of fresh peripheral blood. The table lists this clonotype with many counts. TCR beta CDR3 regions were amplified from RNA. Using the HTBI primer set, a first-round RT-PCR was run on the TCR CDR3. Each CDR3 protein is one row after TCRdb ran MiXCR on the multiplex PCR reads. The repertoire consists of hundreds of thousands of distinct CDR3 sequences, with about 14% occurring once and the leading ten covering 28%. Trimming removed 4 bases from V and 1 base from J, with 13 bases in between. The CDR3 totals 14 residues. Germline values: CDR1 SQVTM, CDR2 ANQGSEA.

The chain links TRBV29-1 to TRBJ2-5; D might be TRBD1 or TRBD2, each matching 6 bases. The source material was blood. The clonotype comes from a man between 45 and 60 years old with Graves' ophthalmopathy. The CDR3 sequence: CSVGDRGVQETQYF. The CDR3 DNA reads as TGCAGCGTTGGGGATAGGGGGGTCCAAGAGACCCAGTACTTC.